This TCR beta chain is drawn from a study of T cell repertoires in cytomegalovirus infection. About the study: The authors relied on CMV epitopes, both recently identified HLA-C-restricted and well-studied HLA-B-restricted. Matching HLA type and CMV infection were both indicated by public TCR beta signatures. General observations from the study: CMV-specific TCR beta clonotypes restricted by HLA-C dominated the ex vivo response. The cumulative frequency of public TCR beta families distinguished individuals who carried CMV together with the relevant HLA.

In TCRdb, the reads were re-called with MiXCR into one record per CDR3 protein. The sample records approximately 590,000 distinct CDR3 sequences, just under 40% being singletons. Of note for this clonotype: Antigen unknown.

The clonotype comes from a human donor in good health (CMV status not recorded). Some clones in this sample may be carry-over from other donors' samples. The sample was cultured PBMCs, taken from culture after CMV antigen stimulation.

Here the CDR3 reads CASGLVLGRMNTEAFF. CDR3 DNA: TGTGCTAGTGGTTTGGTACTAGGCAGAATGAACACTGAAGCTTTCTTT. The rearrangement joins TRBV12-5 to TRBJ1-1; D call uncertain. Trimming took off 0 bases at V and 0 bases at J, with 11 bases between the two ends. Germline CDR1 and CDR2: LGHNT and FRNRAP. The CDR3 is 16 residues long.